The 21 T cell receptor beta chains below were found in one sample sequenced in a study of blood T cell repertoires in COVID-19 (dated by TCRdb to the early 2020s). Preparation of the library involved the immunoSEQ multiplex PCR assay. TCRdb took over this immuneACCESS table, retaining in-frame rearrangements with V and J assigned. Such tables are incomplete; in checked studies, under half of the missing clones stem from an unresolved V gene, and the remainder is unexplained. Here the sample has roughly 200,000 clones; roughly nine tenths occur a single time. The leading ten clones occupy about 2.1% of the sample. Source material: PBMCs or T cells enriched from blood (not recorded which). The origin of the receptors is a woman aged 40 to 50 with acute COVID-19.

The chain employs TRBV29-1 and TRBJ1-1; 10 bases align to TRBD1. The CDR3 contains 14 residues. V was pared by 5 bases and J by 1 base, with 4 bases of the junction left unmatched. The germline gives CDR1 SQVTM, CDR2 ANQGSEA. The CDR3 here is CSVPRTGGNTEAFF. The CDR3 coding sequence is TGCAGCGTTCCACGGACAGGGGGGAACACTGAAGCTTTCTTT.

CDR3 loop: CASSLGRGGRTGELFF. The CDR3 region has the DNA TGTGCCAGCAGCTTAGGCAGGGGCGGGCGGACCGGGGAGCTGTTTTTT. This chain joins TRBV11-2 and TRBJ2-2, with D possibly being TRBD1 (6 bases). The V gene's germline CDR1 is SGHAT and CDR2 FQNNGV. V was pared by 1 base and J by 5 bases, with 14 bases between. The CDR3 sequence is 16 residues long. Drawing the rest from reference TRBV11-2 and TRBJ2-2, the complete variable domain is EAGVAQSPRYKIIEKRQSVAFWCNPISGHATLYWYQQILGQGPKLLIQFQNNGVVDDSQLPKDRFSAERLKGVDSTLKIQPAKLEDSAVYLCASSLGRGGRTGELFFGEGSRLTVL.

The chain links TRBV7-8 to TRBJ2-1; D remains ambiguous. The CDR3 spans 15 residues. Germline V CDR1 and CDR2: SGHVS, FQNEAQ. V dropped 6 bases and J dropped 0 bases, with 12 bases sitting between them. The CDR3 coding sequence is TGTGCCAGCAGTTCCGGCCACAGCTCCTACAATGAGCAGTTCTTC. Its protein product is CASSSGHSSYNEQFF. Full variable domain (rest looked up from reference TRBV7-8 and TRBJ2-1): GAGVSQSPRYKVAKRGQDVALRCDPISGHVSLFWYQQALGQGPEFLTYFQNEAQLDKSGLPSDRFFAERPEGSVSTLKIQRTQQEDSAVYLCASSSGHSSYNEQFFGPGTRLTVL.

The rearrangement links TRBV25-1 to TRBJ2-7; no reliable D call. The ends were cut back, 5 bases at V and 6 bases at J, with 5 bases in the middle. CDR1 is MGHDK, CDR2 SYGVNS, per germline. This CDR3 comprises 10 residues. This CDR3 is CASSSGEQYF. The CDR3 nucleotides are TGTGCCAGCAGTTCGGGCGAGCAGTACTTC.

J is TRBJ1-6 and V is TRBV30; D might be TRBD1 (6 bases). Per the germline V gene, CDR1 is GTSNPN and CDR2 is SVGIG (reference sequence). The CDR3 extends over 13 amino acids. The V and J ends lost 3 bases and 6 bases respectively, with 9 bases between them. CDR3 sequence: CAWRGQPNSPLHF. The DNA of the CDR3 is TGTGCCTGGAGAGGACAGCCTAATTCACCCCTCCACTTT.

The V call is TRBV19, the J call TRBJ2-1, with 8 bases that match TRBD2. J lost 8 bases, V lost 7 bases, and 10 bases had no gene match. The CDR3 has 14 amino acids. Germline V gene sequence: CDR1 LNHDA, CDR2 SQIVND (reference sequence). This CDR3 is CASTHTSGVYEQFF. CDR3 sequence (DNA): TGTGCCAGTACCCATACTAGCGGTGTCTATGAGCAGTTCTTC.

The chain uses TRBV6-5 and TRBJ1-5; no firm D call. Germline V gene lookup returns CDR1 MNHEY and CDR2 SVGAGI. The V and J ends lost 0 bases and 4 bases respectively, with 13 bases between them. CDR3 size: 16 residues. The CDR3 reads CASSYSSPDNNQPQHF. The DNA of the CDR3 is TGTGCCAGCAGTTACTCGTCACCTGACAATAATCAGCCCCAGCATTTT.

V is TRBV11-2 and J is TRBJ2-2; D gene uncertain. The CDR3 is 12 amino acids. The V gene's germline CDR1 is SGHAT and CDR2 FQNNGV. Trimming took off 7 bases at V and 4 bases at J, with 7 bases between the two ends. In nucleotides, the CDR3 is TGTGCCAGCAATCATGTCACCGGGGAGCTGTTTTTT. Amino acid sequence: CASNHVTGELFF.

The chain's CDR3 is CAWSSSGGDQETQYF. The CDR3 bases are TGTGCCTGGAGTTCTAGCGGGGGAGATCAAGAGACCCAGTACTTC. V usage is TRBV30 and J usage is TRBJ2-5, with 10 bases aligning to TRBD2. The V gene end was trimmed by 2 bases and the J gene end by 2 bases; junction bases not matched to a gene: 5. Germline V gene data show CDR1 as GTSNPN and CDR2 as SVGIG (reference sequence). This CDR3 has 15 amino acids.

The V and J genes are TRBV14 and TRBJ1-1; TRBD1 aligns across 8 bases. CDR3 length: 15 residues. Germline loops: CDR1 SGHDN, CDR2 FVKESK. The V and J ends lost 7 bases and 4 bases, in that order; junction bases with no gene match: 11. The chain's CDR3 is CASKKRQGAGTEAFF. In nucleotides, the CDR3 is TGTGCCAGCAAAAAGAGGCAGGGGGCGGGCACTGAAGCTTTCTTT.

The V gene is TRBV19, the J gene TRBJ1-4; D not resolved. V was clipped by 5 bases and J by 8 bases, with 18 bases between them. This CDR3 region has 15 residues. From germline, CDR1 is LNHDA and CDR2 SQIVND (reference sequence). For the CDR3, the DNA is TGTGCCAGTAGTGCCGACATCGGGGTCGGGGAAAAACTGTTTTTT. Translated, it gives CASSADIGVGEKLFF. Based on the CDR3 plus reference TRBV19 and TRBJ1-4, the full variable domain is DGGITQSPKYLFRKEGQNVTLSCEQNLNHDAMYWYRQDPGQGLRLIYYSQIVNDFQKGDIAEGYSVSREKKESFPLTVTSAQKNPTAFYLCASSADIGVGEKLFFGSGTQLSVL.

The chain couples TRBV2 to TRBJ2-2; 8 nucleotides match TRBD2. The germline V gene encodes CDR1 SNHLY and CDR2 FYNNEI. The trim removed 6 bases at V and 5 bases at J, leaving 8 bases unmatched. The CDR3 is 15 amino acids. CDR3 amino acids: CASSPTSAETGELFF. As DNA, the CDR3 is TGTGCCAGCAGCCCGACTAGCGCGGAGACCGGGGAGCTGTTTTTT.

In DNA form, the CDR3 reads TGTGCCTGGAGCCTAGCGGGAGCAGATACGCAGTATTTT. Translating it yields CAWSLAGADTQYF. The chain links TRBV30 to TRBJ2-3, with 10 bases lining up with TRBD2. V was pared by 3 bases and J by 4 bases, with 1 base of the junction left unmatched. The CDR3 length is 13 residues. The germline V gene has CDR1 GTSNPN and CDR2 SVGIG (reference sequence). Filled out from reference TRBV30 and TRBJ2-3, the complete variable domain reads SQTIHQWPATLVQPVGSPLSLECTVEGTSNPNLYWYRQAAGRGLQLLFYSVGIGQISSEVPQNLSASRPQDRQFILSSKKLLLSDSGFYLCAWSLAGADTQYFGPGTRLTVL.

This clone was detected only a few times. The V gene is TRBV30, the J gene TRBJ2-3, with D possibly matching TRBD1 (7 bases). CDR1 and CDR2 from the germline V gene are GTSNPN and SVGIG (reference sequence). The CDR3 consists of 14 residues. The V and J ends lost 2 bases and 6 bases respectively, with 15 bases between them. CDR3 DNA sequence: TGTGCCTGGAGTCCAACAGGGGCGGGGGATACGCAGTATTTT. Translation: CAWSPTGAGDTQYF.

The chain recombines TRBV2 with TRBJ2-7; 7 bases agree with TRBD1. CDR1 and CDR2 (germline): SNHLY, FYNNEI. Trimming at V came to 2 bases and at J to 7 bases, leaving 5 bases not matched to a gene. The CDR3 consists of 13 residues. CDR3 amino acids: CASSELGGGEQYF. In DNA, the CDR3 is TGTGCCAGCAGTGAATTAGGGGGCGGGGAGCAGTACTTC.

V gene TRBV19 combines with J gene TRBJ2-1; D call uncertain. The germline gives CDR1 LNHDA, CDR2 SQIVND (reference sequence). Trimming removed 3 bases from V and 3 bases from J, with 9 bases in between. The CDR3 is 14 amino acids. CDR3 sequence (DNA): TGTGCCAGTAGTATCCGGGTAGGCTACAATGAGCAGTTCTTC. Protein: CASSIRVGYNEQFF. The entire variable domain, with the rest obtained from reference TRBV19 and TRBJ2-1, is as follows: DGGITQSPKYLFRKEGQNVTLSCEQNLNHDAMYWYRQDPGQGLRLIYYSQIVNDFQKGDIAEGYSVSREKKESFPLTVTSAQKNPTAFYLCASSIRVGYNEQFFGPGTRLTVL.

V gene TRBV7-9 combines with J gene TRBJ2-7; 10 bases are shared with TRBD1. This CDR3 has 14 residues. In germline, CDR1 is SEHNR, CDR2 FQNEAQ (reference sequence). J was trimmed by 2 bases and V by 7 bases; bases with no gene match: 5. CDR3 amino acids: CASTRDRGPYEQYF. The DNA for the CDR3 is TGTGCCAGCACCCGGGACAGGGGTCCCTACGAGCAGTACTTC.

This chain connects TRBV19 to TRBJ1-1; D uncertain. Germline V CDR1 and CDR2: LNHDA, SQIVND (reference sequence). Trimming pared 3 bases from V and 0 bases from J, leaving 8 bases between. The CDR3 sequence is 14 residues long. Here the CDR3 DNA reads TGTGCCAGTAGTATGTACAGCATGAACACTGAAGCTTTCTTT. Translation: CASSMYSMNTEAFF.

This clone came up once. The rearrangement links TRBV5-1 to TRBJ2-1, with TRBD2 matching over 9 bases. The V gene end was trimmed by 2 bases and the J gene end by 0 bases; junction bases not matched to a gene: 3. The germline V gene has CDR1 SGHRS and CDR2 YFSETQ. This CDR3 has 16 residues. The CDR3 loop reads CASSFSGGTSYNEQFF. CDR3 sequence (DNA): TGCGCCAGCAGCTTTAGCGGGGGTACCTCCTACAATGAGCAGTTCTTC.

This chain links TRBV3-1 (or the pseudogene TRBV3-2) with TRBJ2-1; D is unresolved. With 4 bases removed from V and 5 bases from J, the gap between germline ends came to 6 bases. The CDR3 length is 12 residues. The germline V gene encodes CDR1 LGHDT and CDR2 YNNKEL (reference sequence). CDR3 DNA: TGTGCCAGCAGCCGCACTAACAATGAGCAGTTCTTC. Translated, it gives CASSRTNNEQFF.

The rearrangement links TRBV12-3 or TRBV12-4 to TRBJ2-1; the D is unclear. The CDR3 has 12 residues. Trimming left V 5 bases short and J 7 bases short, with 9 bases between. The CDR3 nucleotides are TGTGCCAGCAGTCCGAACAGAAATGAGCAGTTCTTC. This translates into CASSPNRNEQFF.